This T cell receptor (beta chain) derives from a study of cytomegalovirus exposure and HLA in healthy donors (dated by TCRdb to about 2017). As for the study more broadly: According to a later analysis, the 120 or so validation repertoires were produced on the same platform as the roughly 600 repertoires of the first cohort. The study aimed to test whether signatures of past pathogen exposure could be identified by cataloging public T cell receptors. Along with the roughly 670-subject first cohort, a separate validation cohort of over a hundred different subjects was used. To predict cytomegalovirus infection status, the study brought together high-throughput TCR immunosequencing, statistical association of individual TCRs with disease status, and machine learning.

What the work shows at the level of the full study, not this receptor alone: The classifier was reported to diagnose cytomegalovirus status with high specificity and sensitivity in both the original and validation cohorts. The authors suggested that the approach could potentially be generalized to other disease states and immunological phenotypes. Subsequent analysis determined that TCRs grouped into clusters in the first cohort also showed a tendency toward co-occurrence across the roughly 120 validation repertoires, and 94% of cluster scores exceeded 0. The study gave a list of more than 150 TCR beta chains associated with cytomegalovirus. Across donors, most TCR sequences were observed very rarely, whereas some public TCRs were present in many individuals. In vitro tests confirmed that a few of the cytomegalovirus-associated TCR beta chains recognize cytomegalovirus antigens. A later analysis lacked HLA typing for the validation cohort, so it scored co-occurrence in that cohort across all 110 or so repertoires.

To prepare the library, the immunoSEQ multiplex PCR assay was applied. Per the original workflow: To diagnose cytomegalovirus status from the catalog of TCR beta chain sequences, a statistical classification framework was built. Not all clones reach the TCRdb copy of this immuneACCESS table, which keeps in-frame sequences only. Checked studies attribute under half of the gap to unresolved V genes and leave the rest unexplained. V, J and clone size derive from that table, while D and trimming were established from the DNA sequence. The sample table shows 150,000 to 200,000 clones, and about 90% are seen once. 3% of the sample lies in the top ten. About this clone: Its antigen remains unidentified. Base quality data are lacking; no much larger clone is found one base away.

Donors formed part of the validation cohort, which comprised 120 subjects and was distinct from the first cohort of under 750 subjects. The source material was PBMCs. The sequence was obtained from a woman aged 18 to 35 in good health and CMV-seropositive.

The CDR3 corresponds to CASSVALFTEAFF. The DNA sequence follows: TGTGCCAGCAGCGTAGCTCTGTTTACTGAAGCTTTCTTT. This receptor chain uses TRBV9 and TRBJ1-1; no D gene call is confident. At the junction V is shortened by 0 bases and J by 5 bases, with 8 bases in between. Including cysteine and phenylalanine, the CDR3 has 13 amino acids. Only CDR3 DNA is held: 39 bases, read in frame from base 1. The germline V gene encodes CDR1 SGDLS and CDR2 YYNGEE. The full variable domain, completed from the reference TRBV9 and TRBJ1-1 proteins outside the CDR3, reads DSGVTQTPKHLITATGQRVTLRCSPRSGDLSVYWYQQSLDQGLQFLIQYYNGEERAKGNILERFSAQQFPDLHSELNLSSLELGDSALYFCASSVALFTEAFFGQGTRLTVV.